This TCR beta chain came from a study of cytomegalovirus exposure and HLA in healthy donors. The CDR3 length is 16 residues. Trimming at V came to 3 bases and at J to 3 bases, leaving 1 base not matched to a gene. Germline-derived CDR1 and CDR2 are SGHTA and FQGNSA. In regard to this clone: This sample also contains other DNA sequences that code for the same CDR3.

The table came from immunoSEQ multiplex PCR; TCRdb's copy has only in-frame clones and leaves some out. In the table there are about 160,000 clones, 96% of which are singletons. Material: PBMCs. The chain employs TRBV7-2 and TRBJ2-3; TRBD2 matches at 15 bases. This TCR came from a woman younger than 35 in good health and CMV-seronegative. Here the CDR3 reads CASSLGLAGGTDTQYF. As DNA, the CDR3 is TGTGCCAGCAGCTTGGGACTAGCGGGGGGAACAGATACGCAGTATTTT.